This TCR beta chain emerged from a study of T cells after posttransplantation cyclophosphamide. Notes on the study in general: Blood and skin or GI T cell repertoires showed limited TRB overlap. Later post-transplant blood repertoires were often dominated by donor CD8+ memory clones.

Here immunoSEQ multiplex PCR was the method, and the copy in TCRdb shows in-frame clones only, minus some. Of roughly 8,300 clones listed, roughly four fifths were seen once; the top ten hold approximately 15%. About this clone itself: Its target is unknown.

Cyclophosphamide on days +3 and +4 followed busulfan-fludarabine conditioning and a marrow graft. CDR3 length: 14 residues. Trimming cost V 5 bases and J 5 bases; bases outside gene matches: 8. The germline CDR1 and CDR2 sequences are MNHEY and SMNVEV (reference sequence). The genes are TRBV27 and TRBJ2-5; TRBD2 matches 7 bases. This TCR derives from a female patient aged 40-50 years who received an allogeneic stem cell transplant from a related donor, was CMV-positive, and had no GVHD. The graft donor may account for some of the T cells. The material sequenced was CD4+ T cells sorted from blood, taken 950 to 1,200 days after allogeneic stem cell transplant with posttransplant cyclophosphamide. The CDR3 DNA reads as TGTGCCAGCAGTCCCTGGCGGGGAGGGGAGACCCAGTACTTC. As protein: CASSPWRGGETQYF.